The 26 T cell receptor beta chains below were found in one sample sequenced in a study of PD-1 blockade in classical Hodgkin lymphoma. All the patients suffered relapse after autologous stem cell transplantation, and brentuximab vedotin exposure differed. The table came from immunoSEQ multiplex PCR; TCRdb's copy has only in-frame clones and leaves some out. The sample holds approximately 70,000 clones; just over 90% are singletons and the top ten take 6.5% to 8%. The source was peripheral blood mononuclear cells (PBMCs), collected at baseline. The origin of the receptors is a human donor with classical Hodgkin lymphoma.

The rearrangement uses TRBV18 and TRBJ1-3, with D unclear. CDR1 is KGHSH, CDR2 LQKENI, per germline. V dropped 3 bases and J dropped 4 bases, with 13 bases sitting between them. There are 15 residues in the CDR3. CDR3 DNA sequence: TGTGCCAGCTCACCGGTTCGGATAGGGGGAAACACCATATATTTT. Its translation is CASSPVRIGGNTIYF.

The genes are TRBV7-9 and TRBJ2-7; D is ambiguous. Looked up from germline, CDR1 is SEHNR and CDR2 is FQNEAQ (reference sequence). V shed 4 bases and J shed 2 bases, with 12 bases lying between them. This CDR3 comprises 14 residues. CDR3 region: CASSSVGPAYEQYF. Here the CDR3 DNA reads TGTGCCAGCAGCTCCGTCGGCCCCGCCTACGAGCAGTACTTC.

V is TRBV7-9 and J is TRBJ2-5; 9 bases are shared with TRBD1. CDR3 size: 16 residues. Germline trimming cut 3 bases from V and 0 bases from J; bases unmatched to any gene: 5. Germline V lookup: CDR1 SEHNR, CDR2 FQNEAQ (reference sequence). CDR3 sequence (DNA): TGTGCCAGCAGCTTCGGACAGGGGATGTACCAAGAGACCCAGTACTTC. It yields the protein CASSFGQGMYQETQYF.

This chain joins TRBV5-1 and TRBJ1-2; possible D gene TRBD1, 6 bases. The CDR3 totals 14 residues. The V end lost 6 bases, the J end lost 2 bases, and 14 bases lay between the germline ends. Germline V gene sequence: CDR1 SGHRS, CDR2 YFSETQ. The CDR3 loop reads CASTEQGGNYGYTF. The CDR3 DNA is TGCGCCAGCACAGAACAGGGAGGAAACTATGGCTACACCTTC.

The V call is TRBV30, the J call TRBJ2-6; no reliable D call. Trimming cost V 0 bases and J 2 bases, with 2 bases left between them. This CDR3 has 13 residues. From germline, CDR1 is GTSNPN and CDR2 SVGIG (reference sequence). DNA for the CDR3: TGTGCCTGGAGTGTACCTGGGGCCAACGTCCTGACTTTC. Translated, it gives CAWSVPGANVLTF.

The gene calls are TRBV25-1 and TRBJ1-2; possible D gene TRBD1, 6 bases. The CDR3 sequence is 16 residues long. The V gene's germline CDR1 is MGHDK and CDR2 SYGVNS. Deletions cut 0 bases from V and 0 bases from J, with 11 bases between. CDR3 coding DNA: TGTGCCAGCAGTGAATATGAGGGGGGTCCTAACTATGGCTACACCTTC. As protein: CASSEYEGGPNYGYTF.

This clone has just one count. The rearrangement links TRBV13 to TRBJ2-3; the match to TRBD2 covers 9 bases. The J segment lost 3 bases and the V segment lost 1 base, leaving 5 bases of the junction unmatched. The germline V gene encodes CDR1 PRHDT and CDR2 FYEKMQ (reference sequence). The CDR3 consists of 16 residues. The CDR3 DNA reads TGTGCCAGCAGCTTAGCCGGCGGGAGGGGAACAGATACGCAGTATTTT. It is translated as CASSLAGGRGTDTQYF.

This chain's CDR3 is CASSLIAGTGELFF. The DNA of the CDR3 is TGTGCCAGCAGTTTAATTGCGGGAACCGGGGAGCTGTTTTTT. The V and J genes are TRBV28 and TRBJ2-2; tentative D call: TRBD2 (6 bases). V was shortened by 2 bases and J by 5 bases, with 9 bases between the two germline ends. The CDR3 runs 14 residues. CDR1 and CDR2 from the germline V gene are MDHEN and SYDVKM. Using reference TRBV28 and TRBJ2-2 for the parts outside the CDR3, the full variable domain is DVKVTQSSRYLVKRTGEKVFLECVQDMDHENMFWYRQDPGLGLRLIYFSYDVKMKEKGDIPEGYSVSREKKERFSLILESASTNQTSMYLCASSLIAGTGELFFGEGSRLTVL.

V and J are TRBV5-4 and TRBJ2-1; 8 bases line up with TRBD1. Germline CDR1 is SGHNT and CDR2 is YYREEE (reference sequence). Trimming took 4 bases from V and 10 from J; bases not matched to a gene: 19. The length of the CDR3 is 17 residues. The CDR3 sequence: CASSLEKHRGANFEQFF. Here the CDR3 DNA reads TGTGCCAGCAGCCTAGAAAAACACAGGGGGGCAAATTTCGAGCAGTTCTTC.

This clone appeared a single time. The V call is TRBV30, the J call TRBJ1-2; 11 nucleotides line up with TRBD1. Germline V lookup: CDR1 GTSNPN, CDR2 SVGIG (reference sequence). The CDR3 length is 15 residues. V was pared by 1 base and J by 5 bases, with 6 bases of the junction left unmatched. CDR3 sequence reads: CAWSADRGRLYGYTF. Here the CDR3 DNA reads TGTGCCTGGAGTGCGGACAGGGGGCGCTTGTATGGCTACACCTTC. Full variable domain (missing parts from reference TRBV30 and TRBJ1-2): SQTIHQWPATLVQPVGSPLSLECTVEGTSNPNLYWYRQAAGRGLQLLFYSVGIGQISSEVPQNLSASRPQDRQFILSSKKLLLSDSGFYLCAWSADRGRLYGYTFGSGTRLTVV.

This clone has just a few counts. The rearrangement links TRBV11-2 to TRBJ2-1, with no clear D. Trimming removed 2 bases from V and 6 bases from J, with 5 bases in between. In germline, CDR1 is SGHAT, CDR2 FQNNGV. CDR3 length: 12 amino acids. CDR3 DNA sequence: TGTGCCAGCAGCTTATTTGGCAATGAGCAGTTCTTC. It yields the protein CASSLFGNEQFF.

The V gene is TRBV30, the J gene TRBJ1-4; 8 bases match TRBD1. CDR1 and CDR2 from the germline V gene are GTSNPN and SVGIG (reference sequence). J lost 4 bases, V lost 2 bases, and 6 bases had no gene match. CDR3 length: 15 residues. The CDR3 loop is CAWSPQGAYNEKLFF. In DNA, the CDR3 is TGTGCCTGGAGTCCCCAGGGGGCTTATAATGAAAAACTGTTTTTT.

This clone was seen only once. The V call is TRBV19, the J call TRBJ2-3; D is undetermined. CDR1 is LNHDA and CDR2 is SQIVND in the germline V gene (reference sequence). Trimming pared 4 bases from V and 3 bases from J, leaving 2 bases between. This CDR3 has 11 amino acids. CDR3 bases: TGTGCCAGTAGTAATACAGATACGCAGTATTTT. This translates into CASSNTDTQYF. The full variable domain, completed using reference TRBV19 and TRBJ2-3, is DGGITQSPKYLFRKEGQNVTLSCEQNLNHDAMYWYRQDPGQGLRLIYYSQIVNDFQKGDIAEGYSVSREKKESFPLTVTSAQKNPTAFYLCASSNTDTQYFGPGTRLTVL.

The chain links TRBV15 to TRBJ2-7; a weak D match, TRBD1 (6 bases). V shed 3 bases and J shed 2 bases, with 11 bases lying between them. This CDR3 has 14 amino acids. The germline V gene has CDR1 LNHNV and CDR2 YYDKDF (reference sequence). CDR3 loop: CATSSRDKAYEQYF. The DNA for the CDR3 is TGTGCCACCAGCAGCCGGGACAAGGCCTACGAGCAGTACTTC.

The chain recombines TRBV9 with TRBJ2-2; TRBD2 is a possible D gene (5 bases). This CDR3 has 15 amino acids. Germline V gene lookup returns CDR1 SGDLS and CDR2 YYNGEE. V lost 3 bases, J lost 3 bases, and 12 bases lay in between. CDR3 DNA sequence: TGTGCCAGCAGCGACGACTATAGGGACACCGGGGAGCTGTTTTTT. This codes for CASSDDYRDTGELFF.

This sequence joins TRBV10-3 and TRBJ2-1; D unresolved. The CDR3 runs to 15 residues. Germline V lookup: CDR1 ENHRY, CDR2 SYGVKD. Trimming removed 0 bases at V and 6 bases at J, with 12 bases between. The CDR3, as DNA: TGTGCCATCAGTGAGTCGAATGGGCTCCTCAATGAGCAGTTCTTC. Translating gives CAISESNGLLNEQFF.

DNA of the CDR3: TGTGCCAGAAGCTCCCACCCTACGGGACAGGGGGCCGGGGAGCTGTTTTTT. Its protein product is CARSSHPTGQGAGELFF. The chain uses TRBV5-3 and TRBJ2-2, with 11 bases lining up with TRBD1. TRBV5-3 is an open reading frame whose function is uncertain. V shed 3 bases, J shed 6 bases, and the junction held 10 bases outside the gene matches. The CDR3 has 17 amino acids.

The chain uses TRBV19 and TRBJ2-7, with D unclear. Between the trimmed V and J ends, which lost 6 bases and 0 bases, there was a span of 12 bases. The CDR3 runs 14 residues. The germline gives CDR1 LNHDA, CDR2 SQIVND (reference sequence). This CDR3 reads CASSPGPSSYEQYF. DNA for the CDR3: TGTGCCAGTAGCCCGGGCCCGAGCTCCTACGAGCAGTACTTC. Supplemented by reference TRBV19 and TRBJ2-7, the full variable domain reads DGGITQSPKYLFRKEGQNVTLSCEQNLNHDAMYWYRQDPGQGLRLIYYSQIVNDFQKGDIAEGYSVSREKKESFPLTVTSAQKNPTAFYLCASSPGPSSYEQYFGPGTRLTVT.

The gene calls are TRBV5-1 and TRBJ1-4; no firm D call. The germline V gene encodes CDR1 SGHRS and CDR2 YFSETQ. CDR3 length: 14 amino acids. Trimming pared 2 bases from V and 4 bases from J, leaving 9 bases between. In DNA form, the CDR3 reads TGCGCCAGCAGCTTTCTTACTGGTAATGAAAAACTGTTTTTT. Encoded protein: CASSFLTGNEKLFF. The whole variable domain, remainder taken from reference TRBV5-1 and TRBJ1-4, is KAGVTQTPRYLIKTRGQQVTLSCSPISGHRSVSWYQQTPGQGLQFLFEYFSETQRNKGNFPGRFSGRQFSNSRSEMNVSTLELGDSALYLCASSFLTGNEKLFFGSGTQLSVL.

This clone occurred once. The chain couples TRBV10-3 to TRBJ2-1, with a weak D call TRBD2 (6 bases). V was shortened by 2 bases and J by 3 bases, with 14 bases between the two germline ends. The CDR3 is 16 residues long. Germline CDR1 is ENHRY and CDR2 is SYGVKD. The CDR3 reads CAISEMRGSLYNEQFF. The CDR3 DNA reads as TGTGCCATCAGTGAGATGCGGGGCTCACTCTACAATGAGCAGTTCTTC.

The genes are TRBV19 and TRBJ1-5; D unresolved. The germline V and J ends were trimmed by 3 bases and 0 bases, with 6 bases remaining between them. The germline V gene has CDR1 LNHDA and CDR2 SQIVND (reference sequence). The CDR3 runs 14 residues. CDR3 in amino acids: CASSIGGSNQPQHF. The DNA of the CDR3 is TGTGCCAGTAGTATCGGCGGTAGCAATCAGCCCCAGCATTTT.

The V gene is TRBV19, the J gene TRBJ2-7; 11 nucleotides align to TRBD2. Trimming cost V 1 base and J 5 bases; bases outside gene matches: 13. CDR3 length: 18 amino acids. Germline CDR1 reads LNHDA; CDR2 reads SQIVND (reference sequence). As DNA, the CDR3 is TGTGCCAGTAGTATAGGGCTAGCGGGGGGCTTCTGGAAAGACGAGCAGTACTTC. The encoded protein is CASSIGLAGGFWKDEQYF.

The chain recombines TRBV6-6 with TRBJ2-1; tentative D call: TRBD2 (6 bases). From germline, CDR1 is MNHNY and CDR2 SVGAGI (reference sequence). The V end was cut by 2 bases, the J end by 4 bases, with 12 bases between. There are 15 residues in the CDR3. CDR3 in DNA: TGTGCCAGCAGTTACGGGCTAGCGACTTACAATGAGCAGTTCTTC. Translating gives CASSYGLATYNEQFF.

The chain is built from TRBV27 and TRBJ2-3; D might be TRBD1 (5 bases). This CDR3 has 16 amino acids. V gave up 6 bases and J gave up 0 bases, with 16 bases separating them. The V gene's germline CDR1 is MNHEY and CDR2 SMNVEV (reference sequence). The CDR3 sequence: CASSPNQGRSTDTQYF. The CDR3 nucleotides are TGTGCCAGCAGCCCCAACCAGGGCCGTAGCACAGATACGCAGTATTTT.

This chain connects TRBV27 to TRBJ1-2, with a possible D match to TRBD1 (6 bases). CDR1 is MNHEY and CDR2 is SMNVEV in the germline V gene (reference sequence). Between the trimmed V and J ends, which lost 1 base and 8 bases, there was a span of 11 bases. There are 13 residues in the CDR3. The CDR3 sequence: CASSLLWGGGYTF. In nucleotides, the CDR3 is TGTGCCAGCAGTTTATTGTGGGGGGGCGGCTACACCTTC.

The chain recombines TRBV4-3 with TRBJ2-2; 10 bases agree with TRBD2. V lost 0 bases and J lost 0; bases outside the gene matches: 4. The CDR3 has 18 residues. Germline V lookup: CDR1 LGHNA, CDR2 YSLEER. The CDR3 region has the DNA TGCGCCAGCAGCCAAGAGCCCACTAGCGGGGCGAACACCGGGGAGCTGTTTTTT. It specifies CASSQEPTSGANTGELFF.